These 25 T cell receptor beta chains came from one sample sequenced in a study of blood T cell repertoires in COVID-19. Generated by immunoSEQ multiplex PCR, the TCRdb table keeps only in-frame clones and is missing some. The sample contains around 200,000 clones, roughly nine tenths of which appear only once. Sequenced input: peripheral blood. All receptors derive from a woman older than 75 in a cohort sampled during active or convalescent COVID-19.

This clone showed up many times. The V and J genes are TRBV14 and TRBJ2-2; no clear D. V gave up 7 bases and J gave up 6 bases, with 12 bases separating them. The CDR3 sequence is 13 residues long. The germline V gene encodes CDR1 SGHDN and CDR2 FVKESK. This chain's CDR3 is CASNPVISGELFF. In nucleotides, the CDR3 is TGTGCCAGCAACCCAGTTATATCCGGGGAGCTGTTTTTT.

The J gene is TRBJ2-2, the V gene TRBV24-1; 8 nucleotides agree with TRBD1. V dropped 3 bases and J dropped 4; count of bases not matched to a gene: 12. Germline CDR1 is KGHDR and CDR2 is SFDVKD. The CDR3 has 18 amino acids. CDR3 sequence: CATSDQLGQVVSTGELFF. The CDR3 region has the DNA TGTGCCACCAGTGATCAACTGGGACAGGTAGTAAGCACCGGGGAGCTGTTTTTT.

The V gene is TRBV7-8, the J gene TRBJ1-1, with a tentative D call TRBD1 (6 bases). V was pared by 5 bases and J by 1 base, with 11 bases between. This CDR3 region has 14 residues. From germline, CDR1 is SGHVS and CDR2 FQNEAQ. Here the CDR3 reads CASSIGTTNTEAFF. CDR3 bases: TGTGCCAGCAGCATCGGGACAACGAACACTGAAGCTTTCTTT. Full variable domain (missing parts from reference TRBV7-8 and TRBJ1-1): GAGVSQSPRYKVAKRGQDVALRCDPISGHVSLFWYQQALGQGPEFLTYFQNEAQLDKSGLPSDRFFAERPEGSVSTLKIQRTQQEDSAVYLCASSIGTTNTEAFFGQGTRLTVV.

The V and J genes are TRBV5-1 and TRBJ2-1, with TRBD2 identical over 7 bases. Trimming at V came to 7 bases and at J to 4 bases, leaving 11 bases not matched to a gene. The CDR3 has 15 amino acids. Per germline, CDR1 SGHRS and CDR2 YFSETQ. The CDR3 sequence is CASGLGGGGYNEQFF. CDR3 DNA: TGCGCCAGCGGCCTGGGCGGGGGTGGATACAATGAGCAGTTCTTC.

This clone was counted many times. A read error may account for a junction end that differs from germline. CDR3 region: CSVEGDRGQSRGYTF. Here the CDR3 DNA reads TGCAGCGTGGAAGGGGACAGGGGGCAATCGAGAGGCTACACCTTC. The chain uses TRBV29-1 and TRBJ1-2, with 12 bases that match TRBD1. Germline CDR1 is SQVTM and CDR2 is ANQGSEA. This CDR3 has 15 amino acids.

There are many counts of this clone. The chain carries TRBV7-2 and TRBJ2-2, with 11 bases lining up with TRBD2. V lost 10 bases, J lost 7 bases, and 11 bases stayed unmatched. Germline V lookup: CDR1 SGHTA, CDR2 FQGNSA. The length of the CDR3 is 15 residues. This CDR3 is CATQLAGEASGELFF. DNA for the CDR3: TGTGCCACGCAACTAGCGGGGGAGGCTAGCGGGGAGCTGTTTTTT.

The genes are TRBV20-1 and TRBJ1-1; 8 bases fit TRBD1. The CDR3 spans 15 residues. V was clipped by 3 bases and J by 1 base; unmatched bases: 7. Germline V gene data show CDR1 as DFQATT and CDR2 as SNEGSKA (reference sequence). The CDR3 nucleotides read TGCAGTGCTAGTCGTTCCGGGACAGGGAACACTGAAGCTTTCTTT. Translating gives CSASRSGTGNTEAFF.

The rearrangement links TRBV19 to TRBJ2-1, with 9 bases fitting TRBD2. V trimming: 1 base; J trimming: 10 bases; junction bases outside the gene matches: 2. The CDR3 extends over 13 amino acids. The germline V gene encodes CDR1 LNHDA and CDR2 SQIVND (reference sequence). The DNA of the CDR3 is TGTGCCAGTAGTATAGGTACTAGCGGGGAGCAGTTCTTC. This encodes CASSIGTSGEQFF.

The CDR3, as DNA: TGTGCCAGCAGCAAAGTAGGGCAGGGGCCAAGCTCCTATAATTCACCCCTCCACTTT. It specifies CASSKVGQGPSSYNSPLHF. The chain couples TRBV21-1 to TRBJ1-6; the D segment call TRBD1 is taken from the table without a DNA check. TRBV21-1 is flagged as a pseudogene. The CDR3 is 19 amino acids.

CDR3: CASRETGGSNGYTF. CDR3 nucleotide sequence: TGTGCCAGCAGGGAGACAGGAGGTTCTAATGGCTACACCTTC. The rearrangement links TRBV6-5 to TRBJ1-2; a weak D match, TRBD1 (6 bases). This CDR3 comprises 14 residues. V shed 6 bases and J shed 6 bases, with 17 bases lying between them. Germline CDR1 and CDR2: MNHEY and SVGAGI.

This chain connects TRBV2 to TRBJ2-7, with TRBD1 as a possible D gene (6 bases). V lost 1 base and J 4 bases, leaving 14 bases between the germline ends. CDR1 is SNHLY, CDR2 FYNNEI, per germline. The CDR3 is made up of 15 amino acids. The CDR3 bases are TGTGCCAGCAGTGAAGGGCAGGGGACGATTTACGAGCAGTACTTC. Translating gives CASSEGQGTIYEQYF. Together with reference TRBV2 and TRBJ2-7, the CDR3 gives the full variable domain: EPEVTQTPSHQVTQMGQEVILRCVPISNHLYFYWYRQILGQKVEFLVSFYNNEISEKSEIFDDQFSVERPDGSNFTLKIRSTKLEDSAMYFCASSEGQGTIYEQYFGPGTRLTVT.

On this clone itself: The sample carries other DNA sequences with the same CDR3. The gene calls are TRBV6-5 and TRBJ2-7, with TRBD1 as a possible D gene (5 bases). CDR1 is MNHEY, CDR2 SVGAGI, per germline. V gave up 6 bases and J gave up 4 bases, with 13 bases separating them. The CDR3 runs 13 residues. CDR3 in DNA: TGTGCCAGCAGCCAAAGGCAGGGTTACGAGCAGTACGTC. Translating it yields CASSQRQGYEQYV.

This clone was picked up one time. The rearrangement uses TRBV24-1 and TRBJ1-1; D gene ambiguous. The CDR3 contains 13 residues. The germline V gene has CDR1 KGHDR and CDR2 SFDVKD. Trimming removed 7 bases from V and 1 base from J, with 9 bases in between. Written as DNA, the CDR3 is TGTGCCACCAGCCTTAGTGGGAACACTGAAGCTTTCTTT. Protein sequence: CATSLSGNTEAFF.

This chain connects TRBV5-1 to TRBJ2-2; D perhaps matches TRBD1 (6 bases). V was clipped by 4 bases and J by 5 bases, with 9 bases between them. This CDR3 contains 13 residues. Germline lookup yields CDR1 SGHRS and CDR2 YFSETQ. CDR3 nucleotides: TGCGCCAGCAGCACGACAGGAACCGGGGAGCTGTTTTTT. The encoded protein is CASSTTGTGELFF.

The chain recombines TRBV24-1 with TRBJ2-3, with a tentative D call TRBD1 (5 bases). Trimming left V 3 bases short and J 6 bases short, with 12 bases between. The CDR3 totals 14 residues. The germline V gene encodes CDR1 KGHDR and CDR2 SFDVKD. The CDR3 DNA reads as TGTGCCACCAGTGATAGGTGGGGCCGGGATACGCAGTATTTT. This gives the protein CATSDRWGRDTQYF.

The chain employs TRBV28 and TRBJ1-1; no clear D gene. The CDR3 spans 14 residues. With 6 bases removed from V and 5 bases from J, the gap between germline ends came to 16 bases. Germline V gene data show CDR1 as MDHEN and CDR2 as SYDVKM. CDR3: CASRTDEGSTEAFF. Written as DNA, the CDR3 is TGTGCCAGCAGAACCGACGAGGGAAGTACTGAAGCTTTCTTT.

This chain links TRBV28 with TRBJ1-6; unclear D gene. The germline V and J ends were trimmed by 2 bases and 9 bases, with 11 bases remaining between them. The CDR3 has 14 amino acids. CDR1 MDHEN and CDR2 SYDVKM come from the germline V gene. The CDR3 sequence: CASSLLQSRSPLHF. Written as DNA, the CDR3 is TGTGCCAGCAGTTTACTACAGTCTCGTTCACCCCTCCACTTT.

This clone has more than one count but fewer than ten. This chain joins TRBV6-4 and TRBJ2-1; no clear D gene. V was trimmed by 3 bases and J by 5 bases, leaving 8 bases between them. Germline-derived CDR1 and CDR2 are MRHNA and SNTAGT. This CDR3 contains 13 residues. CDR3 nucleotides: TGTGCCAGCAGTGAGTCACAAAACAATGAGCAGTTCTTC. It yields the protein CASSESQNNEQFF.

The V call is TRBV5-1, the J call TRBJ2-3; 12 nucleotides match TRBD2. Germline assignment: CDR1 SGHRS and CDR2 YFSETQ. V lost 4 bases to trimming and J lost 0 bases; unmatched junction nucleotides: 9. The CDR3 is made up of 18 amino acids. CDR3 sequence reads: CASSTGLAGSRSTDTQYF. The CDR3 DNA is TGCGCCAGCAGCACCGGACTAGCGGGATCCCGAAGCACAGATACGCAGTATTTT.

The chain combines TRBV29-1 with TRBJ1-1; tentatively, D is TRBD1 (6 bases). Germline values: CDR1 SQVTM, CDR2 ANQGSEA. CDR3 size: 13 residues. V gave up 3 bases and J gave up 3 bases, with 11 bases separating them. The chain's CDR3 is CSVDPGGYTEAFF. The CDR3 DNA sequence: TGCAGCGTTGACCCGGGGGGCTACACTGAAGCTTTCTTT.

V and J are TRBV18 and TRBJ2-2; 7 nucleotides align to TRBD1. The germline V gene has CDR1 KGHSH and CDR2 LQKENI. J lost 8 bases, V lost 2 bases, and 11 bases had no gene match. The CDR3 runs 16 residues. The CDR3 DNA reads as TGTGCCAGCTCACCAGCACCCGGACAGGTATCGGGGGAGCTGTTTTTT. This gives the protein CASSPAPGQVSGELFF.

J is TRBJ1-2 and V is TRBV19; a possible D gene is TRBD1 (5 bases). CDR1 is LNHDA, CDR2 SQIVND, per germline (reference sequence). The CDR3 consists of 13 residues. Between the trimmed V and J ends, which lost 7 bases and 4 bases, there was a span of 13 bases. For the CDR3, the DNA is TGTGCCAGTAACACAAGGACACTCTATGGCTACACCTTC. Encoded protein: CASNTRTLYGYTF.

This clone was seen a few times. The chain is built from TRBV19 and TRBJ2-2; D gene unclear. CDR1 LNHDA and CDR2 SQIVND come from the germline V gene (reference sequence). CDR3 length: 12 amino acids. Trimming took 6 bases from V and 10 from J, leaving 12 bases between them. CDR3 sequence reads: CASSAVYEELFF. As DNA, the CDR3 is TGTGCCAGTAGCGCCGTCTATGAGGAGCTGTTTTTT.

V gene TRBV10-3 combines with J gene TRBJ1-2; 7 bases are a match to TRBD1. This CDR3 is 14 amino acids long. Germline values: CDR1 ENHRY, CDR2 SYGVKD. With 6 bases clipped from V and 6 bases from J, the junction kept 10 bases outside the gene matches. The CDR3 region has the DNA TGTGCCATCAGGGCCCTTGACAGGGTCGATGGCTACACCTTC. This encodes CAIRALDRVDGYTF.

CDR3 amino acids: CAISEFLKVFGTDEGGYTF. CDR3 nucleotides: TGTGCCATCAGTGAGTTTCTTAAGGTGTTCGGGACAGACGAAGGGGGCTACACCTTC. The J gene is TRBJ1-2, the V gene TRBV10-3, with TRBD1 identical over 7 bases. This CDR3 comprises 19 residues. Germline CDR1 reads ENHRY; CDR2 reads SYGVKD. V shed 1 base and J 8 bases; nucleotides not matched to a gene: 22.